Described below is a single TCR beta chain sequence and its context. What it binds is unknown. The data stem from a study of T cells expressing NK-cell markers. Study observations and caveats: The dominant NKG2C+ clonotypes represented about 1.0-8% of CD8+ T cells in six donors. These clonotypes also led the CD3+CD56-NKG2C+ fraction in a handful of donors.

This CDR3 spans 13 amino acids. The germline V gene has CDR1 MNHEY and CDR2 SVGEGT. TCR beta cDNA was generated via 5'RACE template switching incorporating UMIs. From the 5' RACE reads, TCRdb lists one entry per CDR3 protein and no DNA. The sample table sets out about 460,000 distinct CDR3 sequences. Sequencing was performed on blood T cells: a sorted CD56 or NKG2C T cell subset, CD4+ or CD8+ T cells, or bulk PBMC T cells (not recorded which). The chain combines TRBV6-2 or TRBV6-3 with TRBJ2-7; there is no DNA to check the TCRdb D call of TRBD2. This sequence originates from a woman aged 50 to 60 in good health. Here the CDR3 reads CASKLAGGGEQYF.